What follows are 17 T cell receptor beta chains derived from one specimen sequenced in a study of T cell repertoires in cytomegalovirus infection. TCRdb re-analysed the reads in MiXCR, keeping a single row per CDR3 protein. The sample consists of roughly 250,000 distinct CDR3 sequences, roughly 22% of them appearing once. Sequencing used CD8+ T cells from PBMCs. These TCRs come from a human donor in good health (CMV status not recorded). Some clones in this sample may be carry-over from other donors' samples.

This chain connects TRBV6-1 to TRBJ1-5; a possible D gene is TRBD1 (5 bases). Germline V lookup: CDR1 MNHNS, CDR2 SASEGT. Trimming removed 2 bases from V and 5 bases from J, with 16 bases in between. This CDR3 contains 16 residues. The DNA for the CDR3 is TGTGCCAGCAGTGAACCCCAAGCCCAGGGACATCAGCCCCAGCATTTT. This encodes CASSEPQAQGHQPQHF.

This sequence joins TRBV5-5 and TRBJ1-1, with a weak D call TRBD1 (6 bases). The CDR3 extends over 12 amino acids. V was pared by 6 bases and J by 7 bases, with 13 bases between. In germline, CDR1 is SGHKS, CDR2 YYEKEE (reference sequence). The CDR3 bases are TGTGCCAGCAACAGGGACGATGGTGAAGCTTTCTTT. Translating gives CASNRDDGEAFF.

The chain couples TRBV28 to TRBJ2-7; 11 bases agree with TRBD2. Germline trimming cut 7 bases from V and 2 bases from J; bases unmatched to any gene: 4. The CDR3 runs 14 residues. The germline CDR1 and CDR2 sequences are MDHEN and SYDVKM. The CDR3 region is CASNALAGAYEQYF. CDR3 nucleotides: TGTGCCAGCAATGCACTAGCGGGAGCCTACGAGCAGTACTTC.

The chain joins TRBV24-1 to TRBJ1-2; D gene uncertain. The length of the CDR3 is 13 residues. The V end lost 2 bases, the J end lost 6 bases, and 9 bases lay between the germline ends. The germline V gene has CDR1 KGHDR and CDR2 SFDVKD. For the CDR3, the DNA is TGTGCCACCAGTGATTGGGATGTGAATGGCTACACCTTC. Protein product: CATSDWDVNGYTF.

The CDR3 sequence: CSARPLGGGAGEQFF. The CDR3 nucleotides read TGCAGTGCTAGACCACTGGGCGGGGGGGCCGGTGAGCAGTTCTTC. The chain has TRBV20-1 and TRBJ2-1, with 9 positions matching TRBD2. This CDR3 has 15 residues. V was clipped by 2 bases and J by 9 bases; unmatched bases: 11. The germline V gene has CDR1 DFQATT and CDR2 SNEGSKA (reference sequence).

In this sample, this clonotype turned up a few times. V gene TRBV19 combines with J gene TRBJ1-1; 7 bases are a match to TRBD1. This CDR3 is built from 15 residues. Germline trimming cut 7 bases from V and 2 bases from J; bases unmatched to any gene: 10. The germline CDR1 and CDR2 sequences are LNHDA and SQIVND (reference sequence). The CDR3 nucleotides are TGTGCCAGTACCCTCTCGACAGGGACCAACACTGAAGCTTTCTTT. Translation gives CASTLSTGTNTEAFF.

This clonotype came up once. The V gene is TRBV28, the J gene TRBJ2-3; possibly TRBD2 for D (5 bases). The germline V gene has CDR1 MDHEN and CDR2 SYDVKM. The V end lost 6 bases, the J end lost 2 bases, and 9 bases lay between the germline ends. This CDR3 is 13 amino acids long. This CDR3 is CASSGVYTDTQYF. The CDR3 coding sequence is TGTGCCAGCAGCGGGGTATACACAGATACGCAGTATTTT.

This clonotype occurred many times. V and J are TRBV5-8 and TRBJ2-2; no clear D. Germline V gene data show CDR1 as SGHTS and CDR2 as YDEGEE. This CDR3 region has 13 residues. V lost 0 bases and J lost 6, with 6 bases in between. The CDR3 sequence is CASSLVWAGELFF. For the CDR3, the DNA is TGTGCCAGCAGCTTGGTATGGGCCGGGGAGCTGTTTTTT.

This clonotype was detected only a few times. The chain links TRBV28 to TRBJ2-5; D perhaps matches TRBD1 (6 bases). Germline V gene sequence: CDR1 MDHEN, CDR2 SYDVKM. This CDR3 comprises 12 residues. The ends were cut back, 4 bases at V and 3 bases at J, with 6 bases in the middle. DNA of the CDR3: TGTGCCAGCAGTTGGACAGAAGAGACCCAGTACTTC. Protein: CASSWTEETQYF.

J is TRBJ1-5 and V is TRBV6-6, with unresolved D. CDR3 length: 15 residues. V gave up 2 bases and J gave up 1 base, with 9 bases separating them. The V gene's germline CDR1 is MNHNY and CDR2 SVGAGI (reference sequence). The CDR3 DNA is TGTGCCAGCAGTTACCAGCTAGAGAGCAATCAGCCCCAGCATTTT. This sequence encodes CASSYQLESNQPQHF.

The genes are TRBV28 and TRBJ2-4, with D unresolved. The CDR3 length is 15 residues. Per germline, CDR1 MDHEN and CDR2 SYDVKM. Deletions cut 5 bases from V and 0 bases from J, with 11 bases between. The CDR3, as DNA: TGTGCCAGCAGTACCCTTCATCTAGCCAAAAACATTCAGTACTTC. Residues: CASSTLHLAKNIQYF.

This clonotype showed up many times. The chain has TRBV28 and TRBJ2-5; D is possibly TRBD2 (6 bases). This CDR3 is built from 15 residues. Germline lookup yields CDR1 MDHEN and CDR2 SYDVKM. V shed 6 bases and J shed 4 bases, with 18 bases lying between them. This chain's CDR3 is CASSRGLLVRETQYF. CDR3 DNA sequence: TGTGCCAGCAGCCGAGGACTACTGGTGAGAGAGACCCAGTACTTC. The full variable domain, with the rest looked up from reference TRBV28 and TRBJ2-5, is DVKVTQSSRYLVKRTGEKVFLECVQDMDHENMFWYRQDPGLGLRLIYFSYDVKMKEKGDIPEGYSVSREKKERFSLILESASTNQTSMYLCASSRGLLVRETQYFGPGTRLLVL.

This clonotype has a handful of counts. The gene calls are TRBV27 and TRBJ2-1; 9 bases fit TRBD1. The CDR3 totals 14 residues. Per germline, CDR1 MNHEY and CDR2 SMNVEV (reference sequence). Losses at the gene ends were 3 bases for V and 10 bases for J; bases not matched to a gene: 7. The CDR3 loop reads CASSFGTGYMEQFF. The DNA for the CDR3 is TGTGCCAGCAGTTTCGGGACAGGGTACATGGAGCAGTTCTTC.

At least ten counts were recorded for this clonotype. The chain combines TRBV7-9 with TRBJ2-2, with D uncertain. Between the trimmed V and J ends, which lost 0 bases and 6 bases, there was a span of 8 bases. Per the germline V gene, CDR1 is SEHNR and CDR2 is FQNEAQ (reference sequence). This CDR3 is 14 amino acids long. The chain's CDR3 is CASSLALGPGELFF. In nucleotides, the CDR3 is TGTGCCAGCAGCTTAGCGCTCGGTCCCGGGGAGCTGTTTTTT. The full variable domain, its missing parts supplied by reference TRBV7-9 and TRBJ2-2, is DTGVSQNPRHKITKRGQNVTFRCDPISEHNRLYWYRQTLGQGPEFLTYFQNEAQLEKSRLLSDRFSAERPKGSFSTLEIQRTEQGDSAMYLCASSLALGPGELFFGEGSRLTVL.

Notes on this clonotype: Just one base apart from a much larger clone, this may be a read error. The V call is TRBV11-2, the J call TRBJ2-1, with D possibly called TRBD1 or TRBD2 (6 bases each). The CDR3 consists of 15 residues. Trimming took off 8 bases at V and 7 bases at J, with 21 bases between the two ends. The germline V gene encodes CDR1 SGHAT and CDR2 FQNNGV. This CDR3 reads CASCPPGGRYNEQFF. CDR3 nucleotides: TGTGCCAGCTGCCCCCCCGGGGGCCGATATAATGAGCAGTTCTTC.

The chain couples TRBV27 to TRBJ2-5, with D unclear. The V end was cut by 0 bases, the J end by 5 bases, with 4 bases between. This CDR3 region has 12 residues. CDR1 is MNHEY and CDR2 is SMNVEV in the germline V gene (reference sequence). The CDR3 is CASSLSGETQYF. In nucleotides, the CDR3 is TGTGCCAGCAGTTTATCGGGGGAGACCCAGTACTTC.

This clonotype was counted a few times. V and J are TRBV2 and TRBJ2-3; possibly TRBD2 for D (6 bases). There are 13 residues in the CDR3. The V end lost 7 bases, the J end lost 6 bases, and 14 bases lay between the germline ends. From germline, CDR1 is SNHLY and CDR2 FYNNEI. The CDR3 coding sequence is TGTGCCAGCAAGGCTGGCCGGGGGGATACGCAGTATTTT. This sequence encodes CASKAGRGDTQYF.